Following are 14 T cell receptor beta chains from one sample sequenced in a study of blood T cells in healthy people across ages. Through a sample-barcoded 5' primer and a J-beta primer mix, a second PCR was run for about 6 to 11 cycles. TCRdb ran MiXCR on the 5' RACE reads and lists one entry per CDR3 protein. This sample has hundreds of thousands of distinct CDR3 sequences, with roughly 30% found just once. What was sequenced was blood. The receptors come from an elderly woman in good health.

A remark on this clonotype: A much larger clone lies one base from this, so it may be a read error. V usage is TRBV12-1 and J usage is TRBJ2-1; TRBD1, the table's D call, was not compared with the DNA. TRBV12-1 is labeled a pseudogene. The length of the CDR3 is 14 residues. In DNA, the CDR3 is TGTGCCAGCAGCTTGGCGGGACAGGGAGAGGAGCAGTTCTTC. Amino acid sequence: CASSLAGQGEEQFF.

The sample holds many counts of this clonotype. In DNA form, the CDR3 reads TGTGCCAGCAGCGTAGCAGCGGGCAGGCAAGAGACCCAGTACTTC. Protein: CASSVAAGRQETQYF. The V gene is TRBV9, the J gene TRBJ2-5, with D tentatively TRBD2 (6 bases). The germline gives CDR1 SGDLS, CDR2 YYNGEE. V dropped 0 bases and J dropped 2 bases, with 11 bases sitting between them. This CDR3 region has 15 residues. Looking up the rest from reference TRBV9 and TRBJ2-5 gives the full variable domain: DSGVTQTPKHLITATGQRVTLRCSPRSGDLSVYWYQQSLDQGLQFLIQYYNGEERAKGNILERFSAQQFPDLHSELNLSSLELGDSALYFCASSVAAGRQETQYFGPGTRLLVL.

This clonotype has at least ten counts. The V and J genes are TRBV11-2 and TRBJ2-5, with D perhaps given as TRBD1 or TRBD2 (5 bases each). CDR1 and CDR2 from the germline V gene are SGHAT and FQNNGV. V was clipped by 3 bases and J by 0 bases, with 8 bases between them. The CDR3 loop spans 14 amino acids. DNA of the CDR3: TGTGCCAGCAGCTTCTGGGGGAACCAAGAGACCCAGTACTTC. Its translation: CASSFWGNQETQYF.

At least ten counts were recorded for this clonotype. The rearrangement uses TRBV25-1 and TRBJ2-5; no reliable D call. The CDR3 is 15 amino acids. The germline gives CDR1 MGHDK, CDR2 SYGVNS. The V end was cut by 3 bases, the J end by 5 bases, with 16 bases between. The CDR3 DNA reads TGTGCCAGCAGTGAGGGCCCCTTAGCACGGGAGACCCAGTACTTC. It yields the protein CASSEGPLARETQYF.

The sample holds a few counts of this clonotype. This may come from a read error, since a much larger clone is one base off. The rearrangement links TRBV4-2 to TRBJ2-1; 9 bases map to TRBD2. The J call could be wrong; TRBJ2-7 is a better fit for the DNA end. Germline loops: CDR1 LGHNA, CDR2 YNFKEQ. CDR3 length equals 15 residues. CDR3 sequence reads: CASRETSGAYNEQYF. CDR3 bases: TGTGCCAGCAGGGAGACTAGCGGAGCCTACAATGAGCAGTACTTC.

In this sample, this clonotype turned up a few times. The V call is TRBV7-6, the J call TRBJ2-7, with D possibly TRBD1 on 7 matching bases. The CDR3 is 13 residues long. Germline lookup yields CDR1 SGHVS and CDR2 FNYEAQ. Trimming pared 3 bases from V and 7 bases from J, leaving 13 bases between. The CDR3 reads CASSFDRAGEQYF. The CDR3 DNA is TGTGCCAGCAGCTTCGACAGGGCGGGGGAGCAGTACTTC.

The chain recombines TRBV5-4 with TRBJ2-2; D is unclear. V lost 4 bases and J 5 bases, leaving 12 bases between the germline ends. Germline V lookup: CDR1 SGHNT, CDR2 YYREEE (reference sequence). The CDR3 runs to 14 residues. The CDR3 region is CASSPPHLTGELFF. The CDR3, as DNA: TGTGCCAGCAGCCCACCTCATTTGACCGGGGAGCTGTTTTTT.

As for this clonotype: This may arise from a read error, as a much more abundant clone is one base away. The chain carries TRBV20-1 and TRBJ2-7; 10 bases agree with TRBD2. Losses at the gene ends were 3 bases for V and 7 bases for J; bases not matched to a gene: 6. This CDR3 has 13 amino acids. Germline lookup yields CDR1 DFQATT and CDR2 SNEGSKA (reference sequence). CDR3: CSASLAGDGEQYF. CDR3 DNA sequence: TGCAGTGCTAGTCTAGCGGGGGATGGGGAGCAGTACTTC.

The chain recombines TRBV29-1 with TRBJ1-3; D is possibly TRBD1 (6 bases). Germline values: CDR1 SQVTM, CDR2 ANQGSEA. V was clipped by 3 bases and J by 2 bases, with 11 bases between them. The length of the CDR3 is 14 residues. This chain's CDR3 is CSVEGNRAGNTIYF. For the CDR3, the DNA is TGCAGCGTTGAGGGGAACAGGGCTGGAAACACCATATATTTT.

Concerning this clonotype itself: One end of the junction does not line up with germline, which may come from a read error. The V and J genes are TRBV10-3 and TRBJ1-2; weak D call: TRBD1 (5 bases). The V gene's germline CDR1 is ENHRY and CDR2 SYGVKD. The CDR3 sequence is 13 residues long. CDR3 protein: CVISERDGYGYTF. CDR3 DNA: TGTGTCATCAGTGAGCGGGACGGCTATGGCTACACCTTC.

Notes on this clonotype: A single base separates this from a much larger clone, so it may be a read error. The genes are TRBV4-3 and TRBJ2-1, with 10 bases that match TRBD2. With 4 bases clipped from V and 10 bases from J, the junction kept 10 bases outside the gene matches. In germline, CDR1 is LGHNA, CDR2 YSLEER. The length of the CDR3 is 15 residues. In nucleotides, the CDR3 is TGCGCCAGCAGCCCAACGACTAGCGGGTGGTCCGAGCAGTTCTTC. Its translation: CASSPTTSGWSEQFF.

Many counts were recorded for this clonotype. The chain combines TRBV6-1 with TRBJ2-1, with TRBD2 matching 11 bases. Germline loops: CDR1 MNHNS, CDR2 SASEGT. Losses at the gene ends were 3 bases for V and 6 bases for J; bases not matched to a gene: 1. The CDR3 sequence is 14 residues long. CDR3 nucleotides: TGTGCCAGCAGTGATAGCGGGGGGGGCAATGAGCAGTTCTTC. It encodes CASSDSGGGNEQFF.

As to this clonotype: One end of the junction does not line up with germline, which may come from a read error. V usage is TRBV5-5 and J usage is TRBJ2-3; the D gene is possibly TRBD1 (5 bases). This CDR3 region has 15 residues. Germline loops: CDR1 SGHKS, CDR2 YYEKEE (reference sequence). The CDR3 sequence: CASRKGMEKTGTQYF. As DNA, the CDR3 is TGTGCCAGCAGGAAGGGGATGGAGAAAACAGGTACGCAGTATTTT.

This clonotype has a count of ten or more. The CDR3 reads CASSLDGRGSYNEQFF. The CDR3 DNA sequence: TGTGCCAGCAGCTTAGACGGCCGGGGGAGCTACAATGAGCAGTTCTTC. The rearrangement uses TRBV7-2 and TRBJ2-1, with D perhaps TRBD2 (6 bases). The germline V gene encodes CDR1 SGHTA and CDR2 FQGNSA. This CDR3 spans 16 amino acids. V lost 1 base and J lost 3, with 13 bases in between.